This TCR beta chain was identified during a study of T cell responses to AZD1222 COVID-19 vaccine. Study-wide results and limits: Spike-specific TCR depth and breadth grew after two AZD1222 doses. Repertoire sampling happened only post peak T cell response.

The germline V gene encodes CDR1 SGHNT and CDR2 YYREEE (reference sequence). Trimming removed 2 bases from V and 0 bases from J, with 8 bases in between. This CDR3 region has 15 residues. As concerns this clone: Its cognate antigen is unknown.

This table comes from immunoSEQ multiplex PCR, and its TCRdb copy is limited to in-frame clones, with some not included. In the table there are approximately 190,000 clones, roughly 93% of which are singletons. This TCR came from an adult in good health. Sequencing was performed on peripheral blood, taken on day 0 of AZD1222 vaccination. The chain has TRBV5-4 and TRBJ1-4; weak D call: TRBD1 (5 bases). DNA of the CDR3: TGTGCCAGCAGCTTTAAGGGGCCAACTAATGAAAAACTGTTTTTT. As protein: CASSFKGPTNEKLFF.